A selection of T cell receptor beta chains follows, all from one sample in a study of blood T cell repertoires in COVID-19. The protocol was immunoSEQ multiplex PCR, while the TCRdb copy is restricted to in-frame clones and leaves out a portion. The profile shows about 130,000 clones, around 76% of them singletons. What was sequenced was peripheral blood. These receptors all come from a human donor in a cohort sampled during active COVID-19. CDR3s include the opening cysteine and the closing phenylalanine or tryptophan.

V gene: TRBV4-1
CDR3 protein: CASSQQGLPRETQYF

V gene: TRBV9
CDR3 protein: CASSATMGQGMTEAFF

V gene: TRBV30
CDR3 protein: CAWSASGPYGYTF

V gene: TRBV20-1
CDR3 protein: CSASLPGGPRGTDTQYF

V gene: TRBV9
CDR3 protein: CASSPVYNEQFF

V gene: TRBV19
CDR3 protein: CASSIERQASNQPQHF

V gene: TRBV5-5
CDR3 protein: CASSLTGQGRGAFF

V gene: TRBV3-1/TRBV3-2
CDR3 protein: CASSPGQGDYEQYF

V gene: TRBV7-9
CDR3 protein: CASSESQGTNTEAFF

V gene: TRBV19
CDR3 protein: CASSAGTGTYNEQFF

V gene: TRBV27
CDR3 protein: CASSSPDRGNTEAFF

V gene: TRBV15
CDR3 protein: CATRSEQVPTYEQYF

V gene: TRBV5-5
CDR3 protein: CASSLGTGINEKLFF

V gene: TRBV7-9
CDR3 protein: CASSRWTGASGGNTEAFF

V gene: TRBV4-1
CDR3 protein: CASSQDGAGQSEKLFF

V gene: TRBV30
CDR3 protein: CAGTEGATEAFF

V gene: TRBV6-5
CDR3 protein: CASSPLRGGTEAFF

V gene: TRBV6-5
CDR3 protein: CASSMDRNQPQHF

V gene: TRBV5-4
CDR3 protein: CASSPNTAGELFF

V gene: TRBV6-5
CDR3 protein: CASSLRGPYEQYF

V gene: TRBV3-1/TRBV3-2
CDR3 protein: CASSPWTSRGTDTQYF

V gene: TRBV11-2
CDR3 protein: CASSLFSGGETQYF

V gene: TRBV7-8
CDR3 protein: CASSRGLNTEAFF

V gene: TRBV3-1/TRBV3-2
CDR3 protein: CASSHEPNSSTDTQYF

V gene: TRBV6-5
CDR3 protein: CASRDGGQGRDGYTF

V gene: TRBV28
CDR3 protein: CASSYVRQGSNQPQHF

V gene: TRBV3-1/TRBV3-2
CDR3 protein: CASSRGGSSYNEQFF

V gene: TRBV19
CDR3 protein: CASSMKAGFYGYTF

V gene: TRBV12-5
CDR3 protein: CASGQGGPGNTIYF

V gene: TRBV12-5
CDR3 protein: CASGWGWGTIRDTEAFF

V gene: TRBV11-3
CDR3 protein: CASSLFGGYNEQFF

V gene: TRBV28
CDR3 protein: CASSPLAGGTDTQYF

V gene: TRBV10-3
CDR3 protein: CAIRRGQGSGNTEAFF

V gene: TRBV30
CDR3 protein: CAWERGLTYEQYF